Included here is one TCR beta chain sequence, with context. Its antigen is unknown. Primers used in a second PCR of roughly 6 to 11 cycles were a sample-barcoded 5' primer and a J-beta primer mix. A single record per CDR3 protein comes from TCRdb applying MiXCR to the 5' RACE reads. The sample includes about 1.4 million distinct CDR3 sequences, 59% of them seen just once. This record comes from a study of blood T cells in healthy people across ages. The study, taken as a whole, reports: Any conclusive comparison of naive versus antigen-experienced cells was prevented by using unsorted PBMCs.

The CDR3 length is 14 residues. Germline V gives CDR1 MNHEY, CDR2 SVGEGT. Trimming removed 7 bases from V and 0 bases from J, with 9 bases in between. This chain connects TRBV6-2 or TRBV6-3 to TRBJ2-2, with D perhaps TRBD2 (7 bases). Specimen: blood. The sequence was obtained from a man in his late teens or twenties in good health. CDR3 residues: CASTGGANTGELFF. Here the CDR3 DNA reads TGTGCCAGCACGGGGGGCGCGAACACCGGGGAGCTGTTTTTT.